This T cell receptor (beta chain) comes out of a study of T-cell memory formation after mild COVID-19. Across the study: Each donor largely had its own TCR clusters.

This clonotype was seen ten or more times. Its antigen is still unknown. TCRdb re-derived calls from the 5' RACE reads in MiXCR, one entry per CDR3 protein. The sample has 150,000 to 200,000 distinct CDR3 sequences; roughly 11% are singletons. There are 11 residues in the CDR3. V lost 3 bases to trimming and J lost 4 bases, with 3 bases between them. CDR1 and CDR2 (germline): SGDLS, YYNGEE. Study-wide findings and caveats: Some clones that responded turned up in pre-infection memory, which suggests that cross-reactive memory joined in. CD4+ clones that contracted lay mainly in CM and EM; CD8+ ones lay in EMRA. Clones that contracted from day 15 to 85 had balanced CD4/CD8; later expanders were CD4+ biased.

The sequence was obtained from a man between 18 and 35 years old who had mild COVID-19 (a few samples of this study predate the infection). Cell type and time point are not known. V gene TRBV9 combines with J gene TRBJ2-3; D unresolved. Sequenced material: PBMCs or a T cell subset sorted from them (not recorded which). The CDR3 region has the DNA TGTGCCAGCAGCGGGGCAGATACGCAGTATTTT. The encoded protein is CASSGADTQYF.